The 2 T cell receptor beta chains below were found in one sample sequenced in a study of identical twins. TCRdb itself ran the 5' RACE reads through MiXCR, one entry per CDR3 protein. The table shows some 760,000 distinct CDR3 sequences, with over 15% occurring only once. These data also featured in a second study, about T cells expressing NK-cell markers.

Input material: PBMCs. Receptors originate from a woman in her late teens or twenties in good health.

The rearrangement links TRBV7-6 to TRBJ2-7; maybe TRBD2 (7 bases). Trimming took 10 bases from V and 5 from J, leaving 15 bases between them. Germline V CDR1 and CDR2: SGHVS, FNYEAQ. This CDR3 region has 12 residues. The CDR3 coding sequence is TGTGCCAAAGGGGGGGCCTTCAACGAGCAGTACTTC. It is translated as CAKGGAFNEQYF.

CDR3 coding DNA: TGTGCCAGCAGCCAGGGGGGACTAGCGGAAAGCTCCTACAATGAGCAGTTCTTC. It translates to CASSQGGLAESSYNEQFF. The genes are TRBV14 and TRBJ2-1; TRBD2 matches 11 bases. This CDR3 is 18 amino acids long. Germline trimming cut 3 bases from V and 0 bases from J; bases unmatched to any gene: 7. Germline V gene lookup returns CDR1 SGHDN and CDR2 FVKESK.